The 4 T cell receptor beta chains presented below share a single source sample, sequenced in a study of Ad26.COV2.S vaccination and SARS-CoV-2 variants. Sequencing used immunoSEQ multiplex PCR; TCRdb keeps in-frame clones, though not all of them. This table holds some 480,000 clones, roughly 87% found once. This sample's treatment: about 20 received Ad26.COV2.S at low or high dose, single or two shots; 5 received placebo; per-sample allocation not given. On day 63 after the first injection, vaccine and placebo recipients gave samples. Sequenced material: peripheral blood, taken in a trial of Ad26.COV2.S vaccine versus placebo. Source of these receptors: a person between 18 and 65 years old who received the Ad26.COV2.S COVID-19 vaccine or a placebo.

The rearrangement joins TRBV6-6 to TRBJ1-5; D perhaps matches TRBD1 (5 bases). V was shortened by 2 bases and J by 9 bases, with 11 bases between the two germline ends. The CDR3 loop spans 13 amino acids. Germline V gives CDR1 MNHNY, CDR2 SVGAGI (reference sequence). The CDR3 loop is CASSYGRVVPQHF. The CDR3 coding sequence is TGTGCCAGCAGTTACGGCAGGGTGGTGCCCCAGCATTTT.

The chain combines TRBV14 with TRBJ2-5; the D is unclear. V dropped 0 bases and J dropped 4 bases, with 12 bases sitting between them. This CDR3 spans 15 amino acids. The V gene's germline CDR1 is SGHDN and CDR2 FVKESK. The CDR3 DNA follows: TGTGCCAGCAGCCAAGATCCCAGTCCTCGAGAGACCCAGTACTTC. This translates into CASSQDPSPRETQYF.

The chain uses TRBV6-2 or TRBV6-3 and TRBJ2-7, with 7 positions matching TRBD2. Trimming took 0 bases from V and 0 from J; bases not matched to a gene: 14. Per germline, CDR1 MNHEY and CDR2 SVGEGT. The CDR3 runs to 19 residues. CDR3 protein: CASSYSSVWARGSSYEQYF. The DNA for the CDR3 is TGTGCCAGCAGTTACTCGAGTGTGTGGGCGCGGGGGAGCTCCTACGAGCAGTACTTC.

This clone was seen just once. The J gene is TRBJ2-1, the V gene TRBV30, with D tentatively TRBD2 (6 bases). The germline CDR1 and CDR2 sequences are GTSNPN and SVGIG (reference sequence). V lost 4 bases and J lost 1, with 17 bases in between. This CDR3 has 16 residues. The CDR3 loop reads CAWISRLAESYNEQFF. The CDR3 DNA reads as TGTGCCTGGATAAGTCGATTAGCGGAGTCCTACAATGAGCAGTTCTTC.